The 21 T cell receptor beta chains in this list originate from one sample, sequenced in a study of blood T cell repertoires in COVID-19. Data came from immunoSEQ multiplex PCR; TCRdb stores just in-frame clones and leaves some out. The sample contains about 140,000 clones, about 79% of which appear only once. The sample was PBMCs or T cells enriched from blood (not recorded which). All receptors come from a woman aged 45-65 years who had recovered from COVID-19.

The gene calls are TRBV28 and TRBJ2-3, with a tentative D call TRBD2 (6 bases). Trimming cost V 2 bases and J 3 bases, with 15 bases left between them. The length of the CDR3 is 16 residues. Germline V gene lookup returns CDR1 MDHEN and CDR2 SYDVKM. Written as DNA, the CDR3 is TGTGCCAGCAGTTTACCGTCGGGGGTTAAAACAGATACGCAGTATTTT. This encodes CASSLPSGVKTDTQYF.

This clone was picked up one time. This chain links TRBV2 with TRBJ1-1; D may be TRBD1 (6 bases). Trimming removed 8 bases from V and 2 bases from J, with 9 bases in between. The CDR3 has 12 amino acids. CDR1 is SNHLY and CDR2 is FYNNEI in the germline V gene. This chain's CDR3 is CASVRGNTEAFF. CDR3 nucleotide sequence: TGTGCCAGCGTCAGGGGAAACACTGAAGCTTTCTTT. Using reference TRBV2 and TRBJ1-1 for the parts outside the CDR3, the full variable domain is EPEVTQTPSHQVTQMGQEVILRCVPISNHLYFYWYRQILGQKVEFLVSFYNNEISEKSEIFDDQFSVERPDGSNFTLKIRSTKLEDSAMYFCASVRGNTEAFFGQGTRLTVV.

V usage is TRBV2 and J usage is TRBJ2-7; D remains unclear. CDR1 and CDR2 (germline): SNHLY, FYNNEI. This CDR3 region has 14 residues. V lost 0 bases and J lost 2, with 8 bases in between. CDR3 amino acids: CASSEASSTYEQYF. CDR3 nucleotide sequence: TGTGCCAGCAGTGAAGCTTCCAGTACCTACGAGCAGTACTTC.

The rearrangement links TRBV7-6 to TRBJ1-6; 9 bases map to TRBD1. The CDR3 contains 15 residues. Germline values: CDR1 SGHVS, CDR2 FNYEAQ. Unmatched junction bases numbered 6, after V lost 4 bases and J lost 8 bases. CDR3 DNA sequence: TGTGCCAGCAGCTCGGGACAGGGAGTGGATTCACCCCTCCACTTT. It is translated as CASSSGQGVDSPLHF. Filled out from reference TRBV7-6 and TRBJ1-6, the complete variable domain reads GAGVSQSPRYKVTKRGQDVALRCDPISGHVSLYWYRQALGQGPEFLTYFNYEAQQDKSGLPNDRFSAERPEGSISTLTIQRTEQRDSAMYRCASSSGQGVDSPLHFGNGTRLTVT.

The CDR3 protein is CASSQVTGAYYGYTF. CDR3 coding DNA: TGTGCCAGCAGCCAAGTAACAGGGGCATACTATGGCTACACCTTC. The chain combines TRBV3-1 (or the pseudogene TRBV3-2) with TRBJ1-2; 7 bases are a match to TRBD1. There are 15 residues in the CDR3. Unmatched junction bases numbered 5, after V lost 1 base and J lost 3 bases. Germline loops: CDR1 LGHDT, CDR2 YNNKEL (reference sequence).

In this sample, this clone turned up a few times. The genes are TRBV5-6 and TRBJ1-2; tentatively, D is TRBD1 (6 bases). In germline, CDR1 is SGHDT, CDR2 YYEEEE. With 1 base removed from V and 2 bases from J, the gap between germline ends came to 12 bases. This CDR3 has 15 residues. The CDR3, as DNA: TGTGCCAGCAGCTTGATCAGGGGTGGAAACTATGGCTACACCTTC. It specifies CASSLIRGGNYGYTF.

Only a few counts were recorded for this clone. The chain has TRBV5-1 and TRBJ1-6; 7 nucleotides line up with TRBD1. Germline CDR1 is SGHRS and CDR2 is YFSETQ. The CDR3 is 14 residues long. With V trimmed by 4 bases and J by 6 bases, 4 bases remained unmatched. CDR3 loop: CASSGTEVNSPLHF. CDR3 DNA sequence: TGCGCCAGCAGCGGGACAGAAGTTAATTCACCCCTCCACTTT.

J is TRBJ1-6 and V is TRBV5-8; maybe TRBD1 (5 bases). Germline V gene data show CDR1 as SGHTS and CDR2 as YDEGEE. Deletions cut 3 bases from V and 6 bases from J, with 13 bases between. The CDR3 contains 15 residues. As DNA, the CDR3 is TGTGCCAGCAGCTCCCAGGGCCGCGCTAATTCACCCCTCCACTTT. Translated: CASSSQGRANSPLHF.

This chain uses TRBV30 with TRBJ2-2, with 8 bases fitting TRBD2. Trimming took 8 bases from V and 3 from J; bases not matched to a gene: 11. CDR3 length: 15 amino acids. Germline V gene lookup returns CDR1 GTSNPN and CDR2 SVGIG (reference sequence). The chain's CDR3 is CASPGGLGYTGELFF. CDR3 sequence (DNA): TGTGCCAGCCCCGGGGGACTAGGCTACACCGGGGAGCTGTTTTTT.

The chain couples TRBV11-3 to TRBJ1-3; 7 bases match TRBD1. Trimming cost V 0 bases and J 4 bases; bases outside gene matches: 15. From germline, CDR1 is SGHNT and CDR2 YENEEA. The CDR3 length is 19 residues. CDR3 residues: CASSLDLGWDRPTGNTIYF. CDR3 DNA sequence: TGTGCCAGCAGCTTAGATCTTGGTTGGGACAGACCTACGGGAAACACCATATATTTT.

The rearrangement uses TRBV20-1 and TRBJ2-7; 11 positions match TRBD2. CDR1 DFQATT and CDR2 SNEGSKA come from the germline V gene (reference sequence). The CDR3 is made up of 15 amino acids. With V trimmed by 3 bases and J by 7 bases, 11 bases remained unmatched. The CDR3: CSASGGSGRAAEQYF. The CDR3 nucleotides read TGCAGTGCTAGTGGGGGTAGCGGGAGGGCCGCGGAGCAGTACTTC.

V usage is TRBV30 and J usage is TRBJ1-1, with 7 bases fitting TRBD1. This CDR3 has 13 residues. Trimming cost V 0 bases and J 5 bases; bases outside gene matches: 3. Germline V gene lookup returns CDR1 GTSNPN and CDR2 SVGIG (reference sequence). CDR3 amino acids: CAWSVQGWTEAFF. In DNA, the CDR3 is TGTGCCTGGAGTGTACAGGGGTGGACTGAAGCTTTCTTT. Together with reference TRBV30 and TRBJ1-1, the CDR3 gives the full variable domain: SQTIHQWPATLVQPVGSPLSLECTVEGTSNPNLYWYRQAAGRGLQLLFYSVGIGQISSEVPQNLSASRPQDRQFILSSKKLLLSDSGFYLCAWSVQGWTEAFFGQGTRLTVV.

The chain carries TRBV28 and TRBJ1-1; 8 bases agree with TRBD1. V lost 2 bases to trimming and J lost 1 base; unmatched junction nucleotides: 9. This CDR3 contains 17 residues. Germline CDR1 reads MDHEN; CDR2 reads SYDVKM. CDR3 in amino acids: CASSLRQGIFSNTEAFF. CDR3 sequence (DNA): TGTGCCAGCAGTTTACGACAGGGGATCTTCTCGAACACTGAAGCTTTCTTT. The full variable domain, completed using reference TRBV28 and TRBJ1-1, is DVKVTQSSRYLVKRTGEKVFLECVQDMDHENMFWYRQDPGLGLRLIYFSYDVKMKEKGDIPEGYSVSREKKERFSLILESASTNQTSMYLCASSLRQGIFSNTEAFFGQGTRLTVV.

This rearrangement joins TRBV18 to TRBJ2-5; 9 bases are shared with TRBD2. Germline CDR1 and CDR2: KGHSH and LQKENI. Trimming took 5 bases from V and 0 from J; bases not matched to a gene: 4. This CDR3 has 15 residues. The CDR3 spells CASSGTSGYQETQYF. CDR3 coding DNA: TGTGCCAGCTCAGGAACTAGCGGGTACCAAGAGACCCAGTACTTC.

The chain uses TRBV25-1 and TRBJ1-2; D gene ambiguous. V dropped 2 bases and J dropped 0 bases, with 7 bases sitting between them. The CDR3 is 14 amino acids. Germline assignment: CDR1 MGHDK and CDR2 SYGVNS. CDR3 sequence reads: CASSEASANYGYTF. The DNA of the CDR3 is TGTGCCAGCAGTGAAGCATCAGCTAACTATGGCTACACCTTC.

V is TRBV7-8 and J is TRBJ2-7; D possibly corresponds to TRBD1 (5 bases). The CDR3 totals 13 residues. Germline V gene sequence: CDR1 SGHVS, CDR2 FQNEAQ. Trimming took 6 bases from V and 6 from J, leaving 15 bases between them. The DNA of the CDR3 is TGTGCCAGCAGTGAGGTGCTTACAGGCGAGCAGTACTTC. It yields the protein CASSEVLTGEQYF. The variable domain in full, completed from reference TRBV7-8 and TRBJ2-7, reads GAGVSQSPRYKVAKRGQDVALRCDPISGHVSLFWYQQALGQGPEFLTYFQNEAQLDKSGLPSDRFFAERPEGSVSTLKIQRTQQEDSAVYLCASSEVLTGEQYFGPGTRLTVT.

This sequence joins TRBV12-3 or TRBV12-4 and TRBJ2-1; possibly TRBD2 for D (6 bases). V dropped 7 bases and J dropped 12 bases, with 16 bases sitting between them. The CDR3 spans 12 residues. CDR3 in DNA: TGTGCCAGCACCCTCAAGAGGAGGGGGCAGTTCTTC. It codes for CASTLKRRGQFF.

V is TRBV9 and J is TRBJ2-1; 11 nucleotides align to TRBD2. The germline V gene has CDR1 SGDLS and CDR2 YYNGEE. The CDR3 covers 17 residues. With V trimmed by 0 bases and J by 5 bases, 7 bases remained unmatched. The CDR3: CASSVAGGTSGNNEQFF. CDR3 coding DNA: TGTGCCAGCAGCGTAGCTGGCGGGACTAGCGGTAACAATGAGCAGTTCTTC.

This clone appeared a single time. The DNA for the CDR3 is TGTGCCAGCAGTGAAGGTGGAGTGCGCAATGAGCAGTTCTTC. Translation: CASSEGGVRNEQFF. The rearrangement uses TRBV6-1 and TRBJ2-1; unclear D gene. This CDR3 comprises 14 residues. Trimming removed 1 base from V and 6 bases from J, with 10 bases in between. Germline CDR1 is MNHNS and CDR2 is SASEGT.

The count of this clone is one. The chain combines TRBV11-2 with TRBJ2-1; D may be TRBD2 (6 bases). The V end lost 3 bases, the J end lost 3 bases, and 9 bases lay between the germline ends. The CDR3 is 14 amino acids. Germline V gene data show CDR1 as SGHAT and CDR2 as FQNNGV. The DNA of the CDR3 is TGTGCCAGCAGCTTTGGCGGGATCTACAATGAGCAGTTCTTC. Protein: CASSFGGIYNEQFF.

This clone was counted between two and nine times. The chain recombines TRBV28 with TRBJ1-1, with 9 bases lining up with TRBD1. V lost 10 bases and J lost 5; bases outside the gene matches: 5. Germline lookup yields CDR1 MDHEN and CDR2 SYDVKM. The CDR3 totals 12 residues. In DNA, the CDR3 is TGTGCCACCGATGACAGGGGGACTGAAGCTTTCTTT. Protein product: CATDDRGTEAFF.